Shown below are 31 T cell receptor beta chains from a single sample sequenced in a study of blood T cell repertoires in COVID-19 (dated by TCRdb to about 2020). To prepare the library, the immunoSEQ multiplex PCR assay was applied. The immuneACCESS repertoire file appears here via TCRdb, limited to in-frame rearrangements. These files lack a portion of the clones; in checked studies, under half of the deficit traces to unresolved V genes, and the cause of the others is not known. Recorded for this sample are over 200,000 clones; 83% of them occurred a single time. The biggest ten clones account for about 2.5% of the sample. Sequencing used peripheral blood. The receptors here all came from a woman aged 40 to 49 with active or convalescent COVID-19.

This clone was counted a single time. This chain connects TRBV5-1 to TRBJ1-4; weak D call: TRBD1 (6 bases). The germline V and J ends were trimmed by 0 bases and 7 bases, with 16 bases remaining between them. In germline, CDR1 is SGHRS, CDR2 YFSETQ. The CDR3 has 16 residues. The CDR3 nucleotides read TGCGCCAGCAGCTTGGGCGGGGGGCGCCGCTTTGAAAAACTGTTTTTT. Its protein product is CASSLGGGRRFEKLFF.

The J gene is TRBJ2-5, the V gene TRBV24-1; possibly TRBD2 for D (7 bases). Germline values: CDR1 KGHDR, CDR2 SFDVKD. Trimming took off 2 bases at V and 1 base at J, with 10 bases between the two ends. The CDR3 is 15 amino acids. CDR3 amino acids: CATSDSRGRQETQYF. The CDR3 DNA follows: TGTGCCACCAGTGATTCGCGGGGGCGCCAAGAGACCCAGTACTTC.

J is TRBJ2-3 and V is TRBV30; no firm D call. Germline CDR1 reads GTSNPN; CDR2 reads SVGIG (reference sequence). Trimming removed 3 bases at V and 3 bases at J, with 13 bases between. The CDR3 is 14 residues long. The chain's CDR3 is CAWSHPARTDTQYF. CDR3 DNA sequence: TGTGCCTGGAGCCACCCTGCGAGAACAGATACGCAGTATTTT.

The J gene is TRBJ2-1, the V gene TRBV7-2, with 8 bases aligning to TRBD2. Germline-derived CDR1 and CDR2 are SGHTA and FQGNSA. The ends lost 5 bases at V and 5 bases at J; junction bases unmatched: 11. The CDR3 has 16 amino acids. As DNA, the CDR3 is TGTGCCAGCAGCCAAGTCCTAGCGGGCCTTAACAATGAGCAGTTCTTC. Protein product: CASSQVLAGLNNEQFF.

This sequence joins TRBV12-5 and TRBJ1-2; a possible D gene is TRBD1 (5 bases). V dropped 4 bases and J dropped 6 bases, with 15 bases sitting between them. CDR1 is LGHNT and CDR2 is FRNRAP in the germline V gene. The CDR3 loop spans 14 amino acids. CDR3 nucleotide sequence: TGTGCTAGTGGTTCCCGGGCCGCAGGGAATGGCTACACCTTC. This codes for CASGSRAAGNGYTF.

This clone was recorded a few times. This chain links TRBV9 with TRBJ2-7; D is uncertain. Germline V gene data show CDR1 as SGDLS and CDR2 as YYNGEE. This CDR3 contains 15 residues. V was pared by 0 bases and J by 0 bases, with 10 bases between. As DNA, the CDR3 is TGTGCCAGCAGCGTAGTCGACCGGAGCTCCTACGAGCAGTACTTC. It specifies CASSVVDRSSYEQYF.

CDR3 region: CASSGSGLAGSGTDTQYF. The CDR3, as DNA: TGTGCCAGCAGCGGAAGCGGACTAGCGGGGAGTGGCACAGATACGCAGTATTTT. This chain connects TRBV9 to TRBJ2-3, with TRBD2 identical over 12 bases. CDR1 is SGDLS, CDR2 YYNGEE, per germline. The CDR3 has 18 residues. V lost 3 bases to trimming and J lost 1 base; unmatched junction nucleotides: 9.

V and J are TRBV2 and TRBJ2-7, with a possible D match to TRBD1 (5 bases). This CDR3 region has 13 residues. Germline lookup yields CDR1 SNHLY and CDR2 FYNNEI. The ends were cut back, 6 bases at V and 2 bases at J, with 11 bases in the middle. CDR3 DNA: TGTGCCAGCAGCATAGACAGAGCCTACGAGCAGTACTTC. Residues: CASSIDRAYEQYF.

The CDR3 loop is CASSSGQGGNTIYF. The CDR3 nucleotides read TGTGCCAGCAGCTCGGGACAGGGAGGAAACACCATATATTTT. The chain recombines TRBV5-5 with TRBJ1-3; 9 bases align to TRBD1. CDR1 and CDR2 from the germline V gene are SGHKS and YYEKEE (reference sequence). CDR3 length: 14 residues. The J segment lost 4 bases and the V segment lost 3 bases, leaving 2 bases of the junction unmatched.

The chain joins TRBV2 to TRBJ1-2; D might be TRBD1 (6 bases). Germline assignment: CDR1 SNHLY and CDR2 FYNNEI. The CDR3 is 13 amino acids. V lost 3 bases and J 6 bases, leaving 11 bases between the germline ends. DNA of the CDR3: TGTGCCAGCAGTGAGTCAGGGGATGATGGCTACACCTTC. It yields the protein CASSESGDDGYTF. The full variable domain, completed using reference TRBV2 and TRBJ1-2, is EPEVTQTPSHQVTQMGQEVILRCVPISNHLYFYWYRQILGQKVEFLVSFYNNEISEKSEIFDDQFSVERPDGSNFTLKIRSTKLEDSAMYFCASSESGDDGYTFGSGTRLTVV.

The chain joins TRBV4-2 to TRBJ1-4; D ambiguous. This CDR3 is 16 amino acids long. Germline CDR1 LGHNA, CDR2 YNFKEQ. V dropped 0 bases and J dropped 4 bases, with 12 bases sitting between them. The CDR3 nucleotides are TGTGCCAGCAGCCAAGACACAGCCCGGTTTAATGAAAAACTGTTTTTT. It specifies CASSQDTARFNEKLFF.

A word on this clone: Other DNA sequences within the sample encode an identical CDR3. The chain has TRBV27 and TRBJ1-1; D is perhaps TRBD1 (6 bases). The V end lost 7 bases, the J end lost 4 bases, and 7 bases lay between the germline ends. The CDR3 spans 11 residues. Germline V lookup: CDR1 MNHEY, CDR2 SMNVEV (reference sequence). DNA for the CDR3: TGTGCCAGCACCAGGGGCACTGAAGCTTTCTTT. Its protein product is CASTRGTEAFF.

The chain combines TRBV11-2 with TRBJ2-7; 7 positions agree with TRBD1. The CDR3 extends over 15 amino acids. Germline V lookup: CDR1 SGHAT, CDR2 FQNNGV. The J segment lost 1 base and the V segment lost 0 bases, leaving 3 bases of the junction unmatched. CDR3 sequence (DNA): TGTGCCAGCAGCTTAGAGGGACAGTGGTCCTACGAGCAGTACTTC. Translated, it gives CASSLEGQWSYEQYF.

V and J are TRBV9 and TRBJ2-7; TRBD2 aligns across 7 bases. After removal of 5 bases from V and 3 bases from J, the junction contained 5 bases not matched to a gene. Germline V gene data show CDR1 as SGDLS and CDR2 as YYNGEE. There are 13 residues in the CDR3. The CDR3 protein is CASSPSGNYEQYF. As DNA, the CDR3 is TGTGCCAGCAGTCCAAGCGGGAACTACGAGCAGTACTTC. The full variable domain, in which reference TRBV9 and TRBJ2-7 provide the parts outside the CDR3, is DSGVTQTPKHLITATGQRVTLRCSPRSGDLSVYWYQQSLDQGLQFLIQYYNGEERAKGNILERFSAQQFPDLHSELNLSSLELGDSALYFCASSPSGNYEQYFGPGTRLTVT.

CDR3 sequence reads: CASSFHGAGNTEAFF. Written as DNA, the CDR3 is TGTGCCAGCAGTTTCCATGGGGCAGGGAACACTGAAGCTTTCTTT. This chain links TRBV28 with TRBJ1-1; D perhaps matches TRBD1 (5 bases). Between the trimmed V and J ends, which lost 3 bases and 1 base, there was a span of 12 bases. Germline V gene lookup returns CDR1 MDHEN and CDR2 SYDVKM. This CDR3 is 15 amino acids long.

The V call is TRBV2, the J call TRBJ2-3; TRBD2 matches at 11 bases. The CDR3 spans 15 residues. V lost 4 bases, J lost 1 base, and 1 base stayed unmatched. Germline CDR1 and CDR2: SNHLY and FYNNEI. The CDR3 loop reads CASSVTSGGTDTQYF. The CDR3, as DNA: TGTGCCAGCAGTGTGACTAGCGGGGGCACAGATACGCAGTATTTT.

This clone was detected only once. The chain recombines TRBV18 with TRBJ2-5; 11 bases are shared with TRBD2. Germline values: CDR1 KGHSH, CDR2 LQKENI. Losses at the gene ends were 1 base for V and 5 bases for J; bases not matched to a gene: 9. The CDR3 length is 17 residues. DNA of the CDR3: TGTGCCAGCTCACCACGGGAACTAGCGGGGGTTTTGGAGACCCAGTACTTC. Its protein is CASSPRELAGVLETQYF.

This clone was counted a single time. This chain uses TRBV2 with TRBJ1-6; a possible D gene is TRBD1 (5 bases). In germline, CDR1 is SNHLY, CDR2 FYNNEI. This CDR3 is built from 18 residues. The V end was cut by 3 bases, the J end by 7 bases, with 22 bases between. In DNA, the CDR3 is TGTGCCAGCAGTGATTCAAGGCGCCCGGGGGGAAGAAATTCACCCCTCCACTTT. This translates into CASSDSRRPGGRNSPLHF.

The rearrangement links TRBV18 to TRBJ1-2, with 7 nucleotides matching TRBD1. Trimming cost V 5 bases and J 4 bases; bases outside gene matches: 4. CDR1 and CDR2 (germline): KGHSH, LQKENI. This CDR3 region has 13 residues. The CDR3 is CASSEGQLYGYTF. The CDR3 DNA follows: TGTGCCAGCTCAGAGGGACAGCTCTATGGCTACACCTTC.

The chain joins TRBV19 to TRBJ2-2; D may be TRBD1 (5 bases). Trimming took off 2 bases at V and 1 base at J, with 8 bases between the two ends. Looked up from germline, CDR1 is LNHDA and CDR2 is SQIVND (reference sequence). This CDR3 comprises 15 residues. CDR3 coding DNA: TGTGCCAGTAGTATAAGGCAGGGGAACACCGGGGAGCTGTTTTTT. Encoded protein: CASSIRQGNTGELFF.

The chain employs TRBV7-9 and TRBJ1-6; D not resolved. With 5 bases removed from V and 0 bases from J, the gap between germline ends came to 14 bases. The CDR3 totals 17 residues. The germline CDR1 and CDR2 sequences are SEHNR and FQNEAQ (reference sequence). The CDR3 here is CASSPSSGSSYNSPLHF. For the CDR3, the DNA is TGTGCCAGCAGCCCCAGCTCAGGTAGCTCCTATAATTCACCCCTCCACTTT.

J is TRBJ2-6 and V is TRBV28; weak D call: TRBD2 (5 bases). V was trimmed by 7 bases and J by 0 bases, leaving 10 bases between them. The CDR3 loop spans 15 amino acids. Germline values: CDR1 MDHEN, CDR2 SYDVKM. CDR3 DNA sequence: TGTGCCAGCACAACGGGAAGCTCTGGGGCCAACGTCCTGACTTTC. It encodes CASTTGSSGANVLTF.

This chain links TRBV18 with TRBJ1-1; TRBD1 matches 7 bases. The ends lost 3 bases at V and 4 bases at J; junction bases unmatched: 8. Germline CDR1 is KGHSH and CDR2 is LQKENI. CDR3 size: 15 residues. CDR3 loop: CASSPQGVAITEAFF. CDR3 coding DNA: TGTGCCAGCTCACCCCAGGGGGTTGCGATCACTGAAGCTTTCTTT.

The gene calls are TRBV24-1 and TRBJ1-5; D perhaps matches TRBD1 (5 bases). V shed 9 bases and J shed 0 bases, with 20 bases lying between them. CDR3 length: 17 amino acids. The germline V gene has CDR1 KGHDR and CDR2 SFDVKD. This CDR3 is CATAPRGGEYSNQPQHF. CDR3 in DNA: TGTGCCACCGCGCCTCGGGGAGGGGAGTATAGCAATCAGCCCCAGCATTTT.

The rearrangement uses TRBV24-1 and TRBJ2-1; D remains unclear. Between the trimmed V and J ends, which lost 4 bases and 0 bases, there was a span of 12 bases. Germline V gene lookup returns CDR1 KGHDR and CDR2 SFDVKD. The length of the CDR3 is 16 residues. CDR3 DNA sequence: TGTGCCACCAGTGACCCCACCACCAGCTCCTACAATGAGCAGTTCTTC. Amino acids: CATSDPTTSSYNEQFF.

The chain couples TRBV11-2 to TRBJ1-6, with D unresolved. CDR1 and CDR2 from the germline V gene are SGHAT and FQNNGV. V was trimmed by 5 bases and J by 8 bases, leaving 16 bases between them. The CDR3 extends over 15 amino acids. CDR3: CASSPVAGKDSPLHF. For the CDR3, the DNA is TGTGCCAGCAGCCCGGTGGCAGGAAAGGATTCACCCCTCCACTTT.

V gene TRBV10-3 combines with J gene TRBJ1-1; D unclear. Trimming cost V 6 bases and J 0 bases, with 11 bases left between them. The CDR3 is made up of 14 amino acids. Germline CDR1 and CDR2: ENHRY and SYGVKD. This CDR3 reads CAISVTDMNTEAFF. The CDR3 DNA reads TGTGCCATCAGCGTAACCGACATGAACACTGAAGCTTTCTTT.

This rearrangement joins TRBV3-1 (or the pseudogene TRBV3-2) to TRBJ1-2; TRBD1 matches 9 bases. The CDR3 has 13 amino acids. The V and J ends lost 5 bases and 6 bases, in that order; junction bases with no gene match: 4. Per germline, CDR1 LGHDT and CDR2 YNNKEL (reference sequence). The CDR3 nucleotides read TGTGCCAGCAGCGACAGGGGGATTAATGGCTACACCTTC. As protein: CASSDRGINGYTF.

V usage is TRBV7-2 and J usage is TRBJ1-6, with no clear D. CDR1 is SGHTA, CDR2 FQGNSA, per germline. This CDR3 has 17 amino acids. Trimming took 1 base from V and 5 from J, leaving 15 bases between them. CDR3 region: CASSLGRQALNNSPLHF. For the CDR3, the DNA is TGTGCCAGCAGCTTAGGTCGGCAGGCCCTCAATAATTCACCCCTCCACTTT.

This rearrangement joins TRBV4-2 to TRBJ1-2, with D possibly TRBD1 on 6 matching bases. Trimming took 0 bases from V and 4 from J, leaving 9 bases between them. Germline-derived CDR1 and CDR2 are LGHNA and YNFKEQ. The CDR3 has 14 amino acids. The CDR3 DNA reads as TGTGCCAGCAGCCAAGATCGAGGGGGCTATGGCTACACCTTC. Translated: CASSQDRGGYGYTF.

The V and J genes are TRBV7-3 and TRBJ2-5; 8 nucleotides line up with TRBD1. The CDR3 loop spans 14 amino acids. Trimming cost V 6 bases and J 4 bases; bases outside gene matches: 7. The germline V gene has CDR1 SGHTA and CDR2 FQGTGA. This chain's CDR3 is CASSHDRGAETQYF. For the CDR3, the DNA is TGTGCCAGCAGTCACGACAGGGGCGCAGAGACCCAGTACTTC.